The 4 T cell receptor beta chains listed next were all sequenced from one sample in a study of OX40 agonist ivuxolimab in advanced cancers. Data came from immunoSEQ multiplex PCR; TCRdb stores just in-frame clones and leaves some out. The profile shows around 100,000 clones, about nine tenths of them singletons. Sample: CD4+ or CD8+ T cells sorted from blood, taken in a trial of the OX40 agonist ivuxolimab. The source is an adult with an advanced solid tumor such as melanoma, head and neck, liver or kidney cancer.

J is TRBJ1-2 and V is TRBV12-5, with no clear D. Germline V gives CDR1 LGHNT, CDR2 FRNRAP. The V end was cut by 6 bases, the J end by 7 bases, with 18 bases between. The CDR3 contains 14 residues. CDR3 residues: CASGDANGFGGYTF. The CDR3 DNA sequence: TGTGCTAGTGGAGACGCGAACGGGTTCGGTGGCTACACCTTC.

The chain recombines TRBV21-1 with TRBJ1-6; the D call TRBD1 from the table was never checked on the DNA. TRBV21-1 counts as a pseudogene. The CDR3 totals 15 residues. CDR3 region: CASDRRIGYNSPLHF. In nucleotides, the CDR3 is TGTGCCAGTGACAGGAGGATCGGGTATAATTCACCCCTCCACTTT.

This clone appeared a few times. V usage is TRBV21-1 and J usage is TRBJ2-7. TRBV21-1 is given as a pseudogene. The CDR3 runs to 13 residues. DNA of the CDR3: TGTGCCAGCAGCAAGGGGTCATACTACGAGCAGTACTTC. Translating gives CASSKGSYYEQYF.

This chain uses TRBV7-2 with TRBJ2-6; D ambiguous. V lost 3 bases to trimming and J lost 2 bases, with 8 bases between them. Per the germline V gene, CDR1 is SGHTA and CDR2 is FQGNSA. The CDR3 length is 15 residues. The CDR3 sequence: CASSLAAAGANVLTF. In nucleotides, the CDR3 is TGTGCCAGCAGCTTGGCAGCCGCTGGGGCCAACGTCCTGACTTTC.